This record covers a single T cell receptor beta chain. Its antigen is currently not known. Base qualities are not recorded, but no much larger clone differs from it by a single base. Per the germline V gene (reference sequence), LNHDA is the CDR1 and SQIVND is the CDR2. V loses 5 bases of germline sequence and J loses 4 bases, and the interval between the two ends is 9 bases. The CDR3 holds 13 amino acids from the cysteine to the phenylalanine. Only the CDR3 part of the read is kept: 39 bases, read in frame from the first base. To estimate absolute template abundance from read counts, synthetic TCR analog templates were spiked into each PCR. Using the immunoSEQ assay, TCRbeta CDR3 regions were amplified from genomic DNA with bias-controlled V and J gene primers. Sequencing of rearranged TCRbeta segments was performed at approximately 20X coverage. On the authors' methods: Sequencing errors were corrected by clustering and CDR3s were annotated against IMGT to assign V, D and J genes. Only productive TCRbeta rearrangements were used in downstream analyses, excluding out-of-frame or stop-codon sequences. Clonality was computed as one minus Shannon entropy normalized by the log of the number of unique productive sequences. Fisher's exact test with Benjamini-Hochberg correction, at a threshold of adjusted p below 0.01, was used to find clones that differed between time points or between blood and tumor. TCRdb's version of the immuneACCESS table is confined to in-frame rearrangements and falls short of the full clone set. An unresolved V gene accounts for under half of the shortfall where checked; the remainder is of unknown origin. V and J calls plus clone size are reproduced from that table; the DNA served to infer D and trimming. Counted in this sample were about 38,000 clones; about 93% of them appeared once. Of the sample, around 8.3% falls within the top ten clones.

The sample is drawn from a study of PD-L1 blockade in urothelial cancer (TCRdb year 2017). Study-wide context: Every patient began therapy around 2014 and was given atezolizumab 1,200 mg intravenously every 3 weeks. About 90% of the 29 patients were identified as males with urothelial cancer of bladder origin, and a prior smoking history was reported by 18 of 29 patients. An ECOG performance status of 0 or 1 was recorded for the patients, and 0 to 3 prior chemotherapy regimens had been received by the patients. Blood samples were analyzed at two time points: 3 weeks after treatment start (second dose) and 6 weeks after treatment start. A median of 141,255 T cells and some 90,000 unique TCRs was obtained from blood samples, and a median clonality of roughly 0.074 was observed. An exploratory multi-omic analysis was conducted of the somatic, immune and clinical correlates of response to PD-L1 blockade with atezolizumab in urothelial cancer. Pretreatment tumor samples and matched peripheral blood, collected serially before and after atezolizumab treatment, underwent TCR sequencing. Durable clinical benefit was defined as a progression-free survival longer than 6 months, and TCR features were additionally tested against progression-free survival and overall survival. In the same patients who had TCR sequencing, pretreatment tumors also underwent whole exome sequencing and RNA sequencing. Under ten patients achieved durable clinical benefit and 15 to 20 did not. Some 29 patients had pretreatment blood TCR-seq, approximately 24 had at least one posttreatment blood collection, and approximately 24 had tumor TCR-seq.

Overall study outcomes, separate from this receptor: Improved progression-free and overall survival was associated with having pretreatment peripheral blood TCR clonality below the median. Because the sample size was small (n ≈ 29) and many exploratory analyses were performed, the results are intended to be hypothesis-generating. Among patients with durable benefit, tumor-associated TCR clones showed greater expansion in peripheral blood 3 weeks after treatment started (n of about 20, p = 0.022).

A cohort of 25 to 30 patients with locally advanced or metastatic urothelial carcinoma, treated at Memorial Sloan Kettering on a trial protocol, was included. Peripheral blood mononuclear cells were collected from each patient pretreatment and during treatment, giving between 1 and 8 total time points per patient. The Qiagen DNeasy Blood extraction kit was used to purify genomic DNA from total PBMCs and tumor samples. PBMCs were collected pretreatment and during treatment, and were isolated and stored as previously described. The chain was built from TRBV19 and TRBJ1-5; the best D guess is TRBD1, with 5 bases matching. This receptor was obtained from a man between 70 and 80 years old with urothelial cancer. The sequenced sample was PBMCs, obtained around atezolizumab (anti-PD-L1) treatment. The CDR3 region has the sequence CASSSDRNQPQHF. The bases read TGTGCCAGTAGTTCAGACAGAAATCAGCCCCAGCATTTT.